This is a list of T cell receptor beta chains from one sample in a study of radiotherapy plus CTLA-4 blockade in lung cancer. The assay was immunoSEQ multiplex PCR, and TCRdb's table has in-frame clones only and misses some. The sample has over 100,000 clones, around 89% seen once. Sequenced here: peripheral blood, sampled from a patient treated with radiotherapy plus ipilimumab. The receptors originated from a human donor with non-small cell lung cancer that progressed on radiotherapy plus ipilimumab. Each CDR3 is given with its conserved first and last residue. A clone size is listed for some rows: how often the clone was seen (once, few, many), or a class if it is expanded.

-	TRBV6-1	TRBJ2-6	CASNGYSGANVLTF
few	TRBV10-3	TRBJ1-2	CAISERETGAYGYTF
-	TRBV5-4	TRBJ2-7	CASSLGTSGKWYF
-	TRBV7-2	TRBJ2-1	CASSFGWSSQFF
-	TRBV5-1	TRBJ1-3	CASSRGGLPAGNTIYF
-	TRBV9	TRBJ2-1	CASSVDPQVSPYNEQFF
-	TRBV9	TRBJ1-4	CASSLRGGHELFF
-	TRBV10-1	TRBJ2-7	CASQGASSEQYF
-	TRBV2	TRBJ2-7	CASSEALGLAGGGNF
-	TRBV18	TRBJ2-1	CASSPGQVQGNEQFF
once	TRBV2	TRBJ2-7	CASSGVGGPLDEQYF
few	TRBV7-2	TRBJ1-4	CASSQYKSYEKLFF
-	TRBV5-5	-	CASSLAGGGVYEQYF
few	TRBV12-1	TRBJ2-7	CASTQGGLAGALSYEQYF